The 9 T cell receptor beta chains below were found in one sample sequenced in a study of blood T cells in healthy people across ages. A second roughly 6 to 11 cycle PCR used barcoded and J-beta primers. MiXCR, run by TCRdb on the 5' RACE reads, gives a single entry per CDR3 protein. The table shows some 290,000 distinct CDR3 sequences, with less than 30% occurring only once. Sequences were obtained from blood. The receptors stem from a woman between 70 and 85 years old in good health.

The CDR3 region is CSAREQINEQFF. The CDR3 DNA follows: TGCAGTGCTAGAGAACAGATCAATGAGCAGTTCTTC. The rearrangement links TRBV20-1 to TRBJ2-1; D is unclear. The CDR3 loop spans 12 amino acids. Germline CDR1 and CDR2: DFQATT and SNEGSKA (reference sequence). V lost 0 bases and J lost 6, with 6 bases in between.

This chain's CDR3 is CASSQDGANVLTF. The CDR3 region has the DNA TGCGCCAGCAGCCAAGATGGGGCCAACGTCCTGACTTTC. The chain combines TRBV4-1 with TRBJ2-6; no reliable D call. V was clipped by 0 bases and J by 3 bases, with 0 bases between them. The germline V gene encodes CDR1 MGHRA and CDR2 YSYEKL. There are 13 residues in the CDR3.

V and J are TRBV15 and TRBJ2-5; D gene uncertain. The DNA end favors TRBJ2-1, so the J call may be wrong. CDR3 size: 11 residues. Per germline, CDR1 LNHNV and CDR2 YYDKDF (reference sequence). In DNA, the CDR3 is TGTGCCACCAGCATCCAAAAAGAGCAGTTCTTC. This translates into CATSIQKEQFF.

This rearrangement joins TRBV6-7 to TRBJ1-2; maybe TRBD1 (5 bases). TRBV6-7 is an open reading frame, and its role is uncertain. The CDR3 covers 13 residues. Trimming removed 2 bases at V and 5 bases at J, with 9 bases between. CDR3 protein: CASSYQGAYGYTF. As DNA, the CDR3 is TGTGCCAGCAGTTACCAAGGGGCATATGGCTACACCTTC.

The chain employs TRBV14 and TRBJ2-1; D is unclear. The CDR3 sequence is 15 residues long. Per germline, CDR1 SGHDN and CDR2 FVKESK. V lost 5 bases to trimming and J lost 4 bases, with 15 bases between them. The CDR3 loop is CASSAGRAPYNEQFF. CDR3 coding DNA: TGTGCCAGCAGCGCAGGCCGGGCGCCTTACAATGAGCAGTTCTTC.

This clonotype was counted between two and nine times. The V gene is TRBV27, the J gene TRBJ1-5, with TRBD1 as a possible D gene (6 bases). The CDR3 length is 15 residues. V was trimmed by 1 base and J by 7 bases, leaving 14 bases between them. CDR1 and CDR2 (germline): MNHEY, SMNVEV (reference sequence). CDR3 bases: TGTGCCAGCAGTTTATGGGGGGGCGAAGGACAGCCCCAGCATTTT. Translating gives CASSLWGGEGQPQHF.

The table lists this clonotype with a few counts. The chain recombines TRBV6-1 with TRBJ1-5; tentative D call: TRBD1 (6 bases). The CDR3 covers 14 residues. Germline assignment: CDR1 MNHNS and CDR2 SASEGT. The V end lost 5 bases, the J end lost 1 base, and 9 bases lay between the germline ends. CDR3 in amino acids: CASSRGGSNQPQHF. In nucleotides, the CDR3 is TGTGCCAGCAGTCGAGGGGGGAGCAATCAGCCCCAGCATTTT.

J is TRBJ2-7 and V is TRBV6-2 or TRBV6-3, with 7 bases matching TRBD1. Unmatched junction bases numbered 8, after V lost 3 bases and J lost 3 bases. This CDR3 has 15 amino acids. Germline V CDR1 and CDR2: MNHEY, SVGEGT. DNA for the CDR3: TGTGCCAGCAGTTATATCGGGACAGCGAACTACGAGCAGTACTTC. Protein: CASSYIGTANYEQYF.

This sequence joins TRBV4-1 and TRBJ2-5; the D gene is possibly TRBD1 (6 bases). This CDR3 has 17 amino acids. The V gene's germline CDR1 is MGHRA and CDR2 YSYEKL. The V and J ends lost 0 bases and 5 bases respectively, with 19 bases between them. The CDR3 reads CASSQDRRGRGAETQYF. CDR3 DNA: TGCGCCAGCAGCCAAGATCGACGCGGCAGGGGCGCGGAGACCCAGTACTTC.